This TCR beta chain comes out of a study of Ad26.COV2.S vaccination and SARS-CoV-2 variants. Across the study: The vaccine Ad26.COV2.S was put into the muscle once, or twice with 56 days between.

On this clone itself: Its antigen is currently unknown.

Specified treatment: around 19 received Ad26.COV2.S at low or high dose, single or two shots; roughly 5 received placebo; per-sample allocation not given. At day 63 after the first vaccine or placebo injection, samples were drawn. In Boston, an adult donor aged 18-55 years took part. The germline V gene has CDR1 SGHDN and CDR2 FVKESK. This CDR3 contains 14 residues. V shed 6 bases and J 4 bases; nucleotides not matched to a gene: 7. Whole-study results and caveats: Placebo recipients showed lower spike-specific TCR breadth than vaccinees. Non-spike TCR breadth was similar in vaccine and placebo recipients.

Sequencing was performed with immunoSEQ multiplex PCR; in TCRdb, only in-frame clones are kept and a portion is missing. The sample shows roughly 700,000 clones, roughly nine tenths of them seen only once. The TCR comes from a person between 18 and 65 years old who received the Ad26.COV2.S COVID-19 vaccine or a placebo. The chain is built from TRBV14 and TRBJ2-5; TRBD1 matches 8 bases. Source: peripheral blood, taken in a trial of Ad26.COV2.S vaccine versus placebo. This chain's CDR3 is CASRGLDRAETQYF. CDR3 DNA: TGTGCCAGCAGAGGATTGGACAGGGCAGAGACCCAGTACTTC.